The TCR beta chain under discussion was sequenced for a study of blood T cell repertoires in COVID-19. Study at large: Italy, Spain and the United States were the sources of the convalescent and acute COVID-19 samples. T cells, B-cell-depleted T cells, or PBMCs supplied cDNA or gDNA.

The table lists this clone with a few counts. How the authors handled the data: Amplification of reference gene primers provided the estimated nucleated cell counts. Clones were sequenced by immunoSEQ multiplex PCR, and TCRdb holds only the in-frame ones, with some missing. D and trimming were read from the DNA, whereas the V and J calls and clone size are those reported in that table. The sample has fewer than 85,000 clones, over 70% seen once. This CDR3 region has 14 residues. The germline CDR1 and CDR2 sequences are MDHEN and SYDVKM. Trimming took 7 bases from V and 8 from J, leaving 20 bases between them.

The receptor comes from a man in his fifties with active COVID-19. This chain links TRBV28 with TRBJ1-2; D call uncertain. Sequencing was carried out using peripheral blood. In nucleotides, the CDR3 is TGTGCCAGCACCCCGGAAGAGGCCTGGAGGGGCTACACCTTC. This sequence encodes CASTPEEAWRGYTF.